Each of the 10 T cell receptor beta chains below was sequenced from the same sample in a study of shared clonotypes between healthy human individuals. Profiled with immunoSEQ multiplex PCR; TCRdb holds only in-frame clones, not every one. The data show 950,000 to 1,100,000 clones, around 82% seen once. The sample taken for sequencing was memory CD4+ T cells from PBMCs. Documented subset: CD45RA-negative fraction. The receptor source for this set is a man between 18 and 29 years old in good health. Some clones in this sample may be carry-over from other donors' samples.

The table lists this clone with many counts. V gene TRBV7-2 combines with J gene TRBJ2-3; 8 nucleotides agree with TRBD2. From germline, CDR1 is SGHTA and CDR2 FQGNSA. With V trimmed by 5 bases and J by 1 base, 5 bases remained unmatched. The CDR3 extends over 15 amino acids. This chain's CDR3 is CASSRGTSRTDTQYF. CDR3 bases: TGTGCCAGCAGCCGAGGGACTAGTCGCACAGATACGCAGTATTTT.

The V call is TRBV28, the J call TRBJ1-4; 9 bases match TRBD1. Germline loops: CDR1 MDHEN, CDR2 SYDVKM. The CDR3 contains 15 residues. The V gene end was trimmed by 6 bases and the J gene end by 5 bases; junction bases not matched to a gene: 7. In DNA, the CDR3 is TGTGCCAGCAGCCCTAGGGGGACAGGGAATGAAAAACTGTTTTTT. Protein product: CASSPRGTGNEKLFF.

The gene calls are TRBV28 and TRBJ2-7; D ambiguous. With 10 bases removed from V and 0 bases from J, the gap between germline ends came to 7 bases. Germline V gene lookup returns CDR1 MDHEN and CDR2 SYDVKM. The CDR3 sequence is 11 residues long. The CDR3 spells CATTNSYEQYF. CDR3 nucleotide sequence: TGTGCCACTACAAACTCCTACGAGCAGTACTTC.

CDR3 in amino acids: CASSGGQGTYEQYF. CDR3 nucleotide sequence: TGTGCCAGCTCAGGGGGACAGGGAACCTACGAGCAGTACTTC. The rearrangement links TRBV18 to TRBJ2-7, with 9 bases aligning to TRBD1. This CDR3 spans 14 amino acids. Trimming at V came to 5 bases and at J to 2 bases, leaving 4 bases not matched to a gene. In germline, CDR1 is KGHSH, CDR2 LQKENI. The full variable domain, rest sourced from reference TRBV18 and TRBJ2-7, is NAGVMQNPRHLVRRRGQEARLRCSPMKGHSHVYWYRQLPEEGLKFMVYLQKENIIDESGMPKERFSAEFPKEGPSILRIQQVVRGDSAAYFCASSGGQGTYEQYFGPGTRLTVT.

This clone was recorded only once. The chain employs TRBV9 and TRBJ1-5; unclear D gene. The germline CDR1 and CDR2 sequences are SGDLS and YYNGEE. Trimming took off 0 bases at V and 10 bases at J, with 14 bases between the two ends. The CDR3 length is 14 residues. CDR3 DNA sequence: TGTGCCAGCAGCGTAGAGGGCACGGGCACACCCCAGCATTTT. Translation: CASSVEGTGTPQHF.

The V and J genes are TRBV6-1 and TRBJ1-1; 7 bases agree with TRBD1. This CDR3 is 13 amino acids long. J gave up 0 bases and V 6 bases, and 1 base lay outside the gene matches. The germline CDR1 and CDR2 sequences are MNHNS and SASEGT. This chain's CDR3 is CASRGQLNTEAFF. As DNA, the CDR3 is TGTGCCAGCAGGGGACAGCTGAACACTGAAGCTTTCTTT.

The DNA for the CDR3 is TGTGCCAGCAGCTTACATTCTTCAGGAAACACCATATATTTT. The encoded protein is CASSLHSSGNTIYF. This sequence joins TRBV11-2 and TRBJ1-3; D ambiguous. CDR1 and CDR2 (germline): SGHAT, FQNNGV. CDR3 length equals 14 residues. Trimming pared 2 bases from V and 4 bases from J, leaving 9 bases between.

The chain recombines TRBV7-5 with TRBJ2-3; the table calls TRBD1, which could not be checked here. TRBV7-5 is flagged as a pseudogene. This CDR3 spans 15 amino acids. This CDR3 reads CASERRDRGTDTQYF. The CDR3 DNA follows: TGTGCCTCAGAACGCAGGGACAGAGGCACAGATACGCAGTATTTT.

The chain couples TRBV5-6 to TRBJ2-2; D is perhaps TRBD1 (6 bases). CDR3 length equals 15 residues. Germline assignment: CDR1 SGHDT and CDR2 YYEEEE. Trimming took off 4 bases at V and 5 bases at J, with 15 bases between the two ends. CDR3 sequence reads: CASSPYAGATGELFF. In DNA form, the CDR3 reads TGTGCCAGCAGCCCTTACGCAGGGGCTACCGGGGAGCTGTTTTTT.

Of note for this clone: Different DNA sequences within this sample yield the same CDR3. The rearrangement uses TRBV5-1 and TRBJ2-3; D uncertain. The CDR3 runs to 14 residues. Germline values: CDR1 SGHRS, CDR2 YFSETQ. V shed 6 bases and J shed 0 bases, with 11 bases lying between them. CDR3 protein: CASTRGGSTDTQYF. The DNA for the CDR3 is TGCGCCAGCACTCGAGGCGGCAGCACAGATACGCAGTATTTT.